The rows below give T cell receptor beta chains drawn from one sample of a study of shared clonotypes between healthy human individuals. The method was immunoSEQ multiplex PCR; TCRdb's version includes in-frame clones alone and lacks a portion of them. Of about 2 million clones detected, about 95% appear once; the ten largest clones hold 1% to 1.5%. The sequenced material came from naive CD8+ T cells sorted from blood. The receptor set was obtained from a man aged 18-30 years in good health. CDR3s include the opening cysteine and the closing phenylalanine or tryptophan. D genes are given only for firm matches. Clone size appears in some rows only: once, few, many, or a class for an expanded clone.

V gene: TRBV13
D gene: -
J gene: TRBJ2-6
clone size: -
CDR3 length: 15
CDR3 protein: CASSLAGSGANVLTF
CDR3 DNA: TGTGCCAGCAGCTTAGCAGGGTCCGGGGCCAACGTCCTGACTTTC

V gene: TRBV7-8
D gene: -
J gene: TRBJ2-5
clone size: -
CDR3 length: 13
CDR3 protein: CASSSVWGETQYF
CDR3 DNA: TGTGCCAGCAGCTCCGTCTGGGGAGAGACCCAGTACTTC

V gene: TRBV10-1
D gene: -
J gene: TRBJ1-2
clone size: -
CDR3 length: 13
CDR3 protein: CASRRGRFYGYTF
CDR3 DNA: TGCGCCAGCAGGAGGGGCAGGTTCTATGGCTACACCTTC

V gene: TRBV28
D gene: TRBD2
J gene: TRBJ2-7
clone size: -
CDR3 length: 14
CDR3 protein: CASSLGGEGYEQYF
CDR3 DNA: TGTGCCAGCAGTTTAGGAGGGGAGGGCTACGAGCAGTACTTC

V gene: TRBV29-1
D gene: TRBD2
J gene: TRBJ2-7
clone size: -
CDR3 length: 13
CDR3 protein: CSINAGLGDEQYF
CDR3 DNA: TGCAGCATAAATGCGGGACTAGGCGACGAGCAGTACTTC

V gene: TRBV27
D gene: TRBD1
J gene: TRBJ2-7
clone size: -
CDR3 length: 14
CDR3 protein: CASCVGTGAYEQYF
CDR3 DNA: TGTGCCAGCTGTGTCGGGACAGGGGCCTACGAGCAGTACTTC

V gene: TRBV4-1
D gene: -
J gene: TRBJ1-3
clone size: -
CDR3 length: 16
CDR3 protein: CASSYPPGAEGNTIYF
CDR3 DNA: TGCGCCAGCAGTTACCCCCCAGGGGCTGAAGGAAACACCATATATTTT

V gene: TRBV28
D gene: -
J gene: TRBJ1-2
clone size: -
CDR3 length: 14
CDR3 protein: CASSLEPGSNDYTF
CDR3 DNA: TGTGCCAGCAGTTTAGAGCCAGGGTCGAATGACTACACCTTC

V gene: TRBV5-1
D gene: -
J gene: TRBJ2-3
clone size: -
CDR3 length: 18
CDR3 protein: CASIPSKVGFLGTDTQYF
CDR3 DNA: TGCGCCAGCATCCCCTCCAAGGTGGGGTTCTTGGGCACAGATACGCAGTATTTT

V gene: TRBV7-9
D gene: TRBD1
J gene: TRBJ1-2
clone size: once
CDR3 length: 14
CDR3 protein: CPLGGAGGNYGYTF
CDR3 DNA: TGTCCCCTCGGGGGGGCAGGGGGGAACTATGGCTACACCTTC

V gene: TRBV6-5
D gene: -
J gene: TRBJ1-2
clone size: once
CDR3 length: 13
CDR3 protein: CASSYETDYGYTF
CDR3 DNA: TGTGCCAGCAGTTATGAGACAGACTATGGCTACACCTTC

V gene: TRBV27
D gene: -
J gene: TRBJ1-1
clone size: -
CDR3 length: 13
CDR3 protein: CASSLLGSEEAFF
CDR3 DNA: TGTGCCAGCAGTTTATTGGGGTCCGAAGAAGCTTTCTTT